Below, 21 T cell receptor beta chains from the same sample are listed, as sequenced in a study of T cells expressing NK-cell markers. After re-calling the 5' RACE reads, TCRdb lists one entry per CDR3 protein, DNA absent. The sample table sets out some 150,000 distinct CDR3 sequences. Material for sequencing was blood T cells: a sorted CD56 or NKG2C T cell subset, CD4+ or CD8+ T cells, or bulk PBMC T cells (not recorded which). The receptor set was obtained from a man younger than 30 in good health.

J is TRBJ2-7 and V is TRBV3-1. This CDR3 is built from 16 residues. From germline, CDR1 is LGHDT and CDR2 YNNKEL (reference sequence). The CDR3 is CASSQLRGGTSYEQYF.

This sequence joins TRBV29-1 and TRBJ2-1; TCRdb picks TRBD1, but there is no DNA to check that call. The length of the CDR3 is 15 residues. CDR1 is SQVTM, CDR2 ANQGSEA, per germline. The CDR3 region is CSVMGGQIIYNEQFF.

This chain connects TRBV27 to TRBJ2-6; TCRdb's D call of TRBD1 is untestable without DNA. The CDR3 consists of 13 residues. Looked up from germline, CDR1 is MNHEY and CDR2 is SMNVEV (reference sequence). The CDR3 spells CATSGSGANVLTF.

This chain uses TRBV14 with TRBJ2-1. In germline, CDR1 is SGHDN, CDR2 FVKESK. CDR3 length: 13 residues. The CDR3: CASSLEFNNEQFF.

The chain recombines TRBV12-3 or TRBV12-4 with TRBJ2-2. This CDR3 spans 16 amino acids. The CDR3 sequence is CASSPWSGVENGELFF.

The chain has TRBV27 and TRBJ1-6. Germline V gene sequence: CDR1 MNHEY, CDR2 SMNVEV (reference sequence). This CDR3 region has 13 residues. CDR3 amino acids: CASSLSIYSPLHF.

The chain uses TRBV12-3 or TRBV12-4 and TRBJ1-5. The CDR3 extends over 12 amino acids. Here the CDR3 reads CASSPRRKPQHF.

CDR3: CASTIDPSNLLPGELFF. The chain uses TRBV5-1 and TRBJ2-2; TCRdb's D gene call, TRBD2, goes unchecked for lack of DNA. The CDR3 runs 17 residues. The germline V gene encodes CDR1 SGHRS and CDR2 YFSETQ.

This rearrangement joins TRBV15 to TRBJ2-5; lacking DNA, the TRBD1 call made by TCRdb goes unchecked. The CDR3 extends over 15 amino acids. The germline V gene encodes CDR1 LNHNV and CDR2 YYDKDF (reference sequence). This CDR3 reads CATRRVQGAAETQYF.

The chain carries TRBV20-1 and TRBJ2-1; TCRdb gives TRBD2 as the D gene, but with no DNA this cannot be confirmed. The CDR3 is 14 amino acids. Per the germline V gene, CDR1 is DFQATT and CDR2 is SNEGSKA (reference sequence). The CDR3: CSVISGRMGNEQFF.

The chain employs TRBV5-1 and TRBJ1-5. The CDR3 runs to 15 residues. In germline, CDR1 is SGHRS, CDR2 YFSETQ. This CDR3 is CASSLVSGGNQPQHF.

V is TRBV20-1 and J is TRBJ2-1; the TRBD1 assignment by TCRdb is unverifiable without DNA. This CDR3 comprises 14 residues. Germline values: CDR1 DFQATT, CDR2 SNEGSKA (reference sequence). This CDR3 reads CSAPRGSSYNEQFF.

V gene TRBV20-1 combines with J gene TRBJ2-3; the D gene TCRdb calls, TRBD1, cannot be checked with no DNA. This CDR3 is 15 amino acids long. Germline V gene lookup returns CDR1 DFQATT and CDR2 SNEGSKA (reference sequence). The CDR3 protein is CSARDFATGADTQYF.

The chain links TRBV12-3 or TRBV12-4 to TRBJ1-2; as DNA is missing, the TRBD1 call by TCRdb cannot be tested. The CDR3 contains 12 residues. CDR3 region: CASRGQNYGYTF.

This chain links TRBV11-2 with TRBJ2-3; TCRdb lists TRBD2, though no DNA is available to test this call. The germline V gene has CDR1 SGHAT and CDR2 FQNNGV. The CDR3 runs to 15 residues. The CDR3 loop reads CASSVRAGELDTQYF.

CDR3 sequence: CASSSVVGLEAGTVGTDTQYF. The rearrangement uses TRBV28 and TRBJ2-3; TCRdb calls TRBD2, which cannot be checked without DNA. Germline CDR1 reads MDHEN; CDR2 reads SYDVKM. The CDR3 length is 21 residues. Full variable domain (remainder filled in from reference TRBV28 and TRBJ2-3): DVKVTQSSRYLVKRTGEKVFLECVQDMDHENMFWYRQDPGLGLRLIYFSYDVKMKEKGDIPEGYSVSREKKERFSLILESASTNQTSMYLCASSSVVGLEAGTVGTDTQYFGPGTRLTVL.

CDR3 region: CASSQAQEGSTDTQYF. The chain has TRBV4-1 and TRBJ2-3; the D call of TRBD2 rests on TCRdb alone, since no DNA is present to check it. CDR3 length equals 16 residues. From germline, CDR1 is MGHRA and CDR2 YSYEKL.

The chain has TRBV4-1 and TRBJ1-2; the D gene TCRdb calls, TRBD1, cannot be checked with no DNA. This CDR3 has 17 amino acids. Per germline, CDR1 MGHRA and CDR2 YSYEKL. The CDR3: CASSQEPLGQLNYGYTF.

The gene calls are TRBV9 and TRBJ2-7; checking the TCRdb D call of TRBD2 is not possible without DNA. This CDR3 spans 15 amino acids. Germline CDR1 reads SGDLS; CDR2 reads YYNGEE. This CDR3 is CASSVYAGGSYEQYF.

Here the CDR3 reads CASSLASRTNTDTQYF. The V gene is TRBV7-9, the J gene TRBJ2-3; lacking DNA, the TRBD1 call made by TCRdb goes unchecked. The CDR3 consists of 16 residues. Germline CDR1 reads SEHNR; CDR2 reads FQNEAQ (reference sequence).

The V gene is TRBV10-3, the J gene TRBJ2-1; the D call from TCRdb, TRBD2, cannot be confirmed without DNA. This CDR3 has 15 residues. Germline-derived CDR1 and CDR2 are ENHRY and SYGVKD. Here the CDR3 reads CAIRGGRAPYNEQFF.